Following are 9 T cell receptor beta chains from one sample sequenced in a study of blood T cell repertoires in COVID-19. Sequencing was performed with immunoSEQ multiplex PCR; in TCRdb, only in-frame clones are kept and a portion is missing. The sample yields 250,000 to 300,000 clones, about 91% seen once. The sample taken for sequencing was peripheral blood. The source is a woman aged 25 to 39 who had recovered from COVID-19.

This clone was recorded once. This chain connects TRBV10-3 to TRBJ2-3, with TRBD1 identical over 9 bases. V was pared by 3 bases and J by 0 bases, with 4 bases of the junction left unmatched. The V gene's germline CDR1 is ENHRY and CDR2 SYGVKD. The CDR3 is 16 residues long. The CDR3 here is CAISDRTGESTDTQYF. In DNA, the CDR3 is TGTGCCATCAGTGATCGGACAGGGGAGAGCACAGATACGCAGTATTTT.

The chain has TRBV19 and TRBJ1-4, with D uncertain. Trimming took 10 bases from V and 0 from J, leaving 12 bases between them. Germline CDR1 is LNHDA and CDR2 is SQIVND (reference sequence). The CDR3 sequence is 14 residues long. DNA for the CDR3: TGTGCCACCAGTTGGTCTGCAACTAATGAAAAACTGTTTTTT. Amino acids: CATSWSATNEKLFF.

CDR3 in amino acids: CASSYYRESEKLFF. The CDR3 coding sequence is TGTGCCAGCAGTTACTATAGGGAGAGTGAAAAACTGTTTTTT. The chain joins TRBV6-5 to TRBJ1-4; D is ambiguous. Looked up from germline, CDR1 is MNHEY and CDR2 is SVGAGI. The CDR3 runs to 14 residues. V was clipped by 1 base and J by 7 bases, with 10 bases between them.

The V and J genes are TRBV7-6 and TRBJ2-5, with TRBD2 identical over 8 bases. Per germline, CDR1 SGHVS and CDR2 FNYEAQ. This CDR3 has 16 amino acids. Unmatched junction bases numbered 11, after V lost 1 base and J lost 7 bases. The CDR3 DNA sequence: TGTGCCAGCAGCTTAGAAAGCAGCGGGGGTCCAGGGACCCAGTACTTC. Translation gives CASSLESSGGPGTQYF.

This clone came up once. One end of the junction fails to match germline, which may point to a read error. CDR3 DNA sequence: TGTGCCAGCAGAGAAGACAATTACAATCAGCCCCAGCATTTT. Its protein is CASREDNYNQPQHF. The chain links TRBV2 to TRBJ1-5; D remains unclear. The CDR3 is 14 amino acids. CDR1 is SNHLY and CDR2 is FYNNEI in the germline V gene.

This rearrangement joins TRBV4-1 to TRBJ1-2, with 10 positions matching TRBD1. CDR1 is MGHRA and CDR2 is YSYEKL in the germline V gene. The CDR3 is 15 residues long. The ends lost 0 bases at V and 7 bases at J; junction bases unmatched: 5. CDR3 amino acids: CASSQEWDRGFGYTF. CDR3 in DNA: TGCGCCAGCAGCCAAGAATGGGACAGGGGCTTTGGCTACACCTTC.

The V gene is TRBV5-1, the J gene TRBJ2-1; TRBD1 aligns across 10 bases. V was clipped by 4 bases and J by 9 bases; unmatched bases: 10. CDR1 and CDR2 from the germline V gene are SGHRS and YFSETQ. The CDR3 length is 15 residues. The CDR3 region has the DNA TGCGCCAGCAGCGACTCCGGGACAGGGGAGGGTGAGCAGTTCTTC. This sequence encodes CASSDSGTGEGEQFF.

The chain couples TRBV29-1 to TRBJ1-1; the match to TRBD1 covers 7 bases. CDR3 size: 13 residues. V trimming: 6 bases; J trimming: 0 bases; junction bases outside the gene matches: 4. CDR1 and CDR2 from the germline V gene are SQVTM and ANQGSEA. The CDR3 nucleotides are TGCAGCGTATCAGGGGGGCTGAACACTGAAGCTTTCTTT. Amino acid sequence: CSVSGGLNTEAFF.

This rearrangement joins TRBV5-4 to TRBJ1-6; D is uncertain. Between the trimmed V and J ends, which lost 0 bases and 9 bases, there was a span of 4 bases. The CDR3 covers 12 residues. Germline CDR1 is SGHNT and CDR2 is YYREEE (reference sequence). This CDR3 is CASSLGVSPLHF. The CDR3 DNA is TGTGCCAGCAGCTTGGGAGTTTCACCCCTCCACTTT.